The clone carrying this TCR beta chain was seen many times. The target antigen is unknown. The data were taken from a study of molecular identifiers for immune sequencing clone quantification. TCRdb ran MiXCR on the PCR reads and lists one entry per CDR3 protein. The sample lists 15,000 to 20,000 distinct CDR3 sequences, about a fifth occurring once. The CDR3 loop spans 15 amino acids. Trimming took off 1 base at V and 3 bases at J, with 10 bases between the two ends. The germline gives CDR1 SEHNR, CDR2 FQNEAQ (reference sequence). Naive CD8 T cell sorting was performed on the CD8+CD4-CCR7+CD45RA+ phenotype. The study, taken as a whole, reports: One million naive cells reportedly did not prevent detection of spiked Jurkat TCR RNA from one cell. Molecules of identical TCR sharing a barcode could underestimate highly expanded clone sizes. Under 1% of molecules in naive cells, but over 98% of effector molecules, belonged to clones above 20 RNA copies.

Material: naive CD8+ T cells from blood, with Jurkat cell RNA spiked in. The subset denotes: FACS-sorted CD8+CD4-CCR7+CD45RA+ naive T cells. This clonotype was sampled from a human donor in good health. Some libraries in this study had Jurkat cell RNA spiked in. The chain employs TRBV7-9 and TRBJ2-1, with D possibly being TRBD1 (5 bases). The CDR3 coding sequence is TGTGCCAGCAGCTTAGGGCAGGGTGACTACAATGAGCAGTTCTTC. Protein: CASSLGQGDYNEQFF.